This T cell receptor beta chain was documented in a study of T-cell reconstitution after alpha-beta-depleted transplantation in children. Preparation of the TCRbeta library used unique molecular identifiers. From the PCR reads, TCRdb called clonotypes with MiXCR, one entry per CDR3 protein. Among 610,000 or so distinct CDR3 sequences listed, 25% to 30% were seen once. Worth noting for this clonotype: The antigen is not known.

Study conclusions and caveats: Recipient T cells and thymic progenitors that survived were the source of the high TCRbeta diversity seen at day 60 in some patients. It was reported that alpha-beta T cells came from several hundred expanded graft clones (about two months after transplant). One year after transplant, T-cell counts and diversity came mostly from newly produced T cells.

The V and J ends lost 3 bases and 7 bases respectively, with 14 bases between them. The CDR3 runs 14 residues. Germline CDR1 and CDR2: SGHRS and YFSETQ. The rearrangement uses TRBV5-1 and TRBJ2-4; the D gene is possibly TRBD2 (5 bases). The material was PBMCs, obtained before TCRalphabeta/CD19-depleted stem cell transplant. The clonotype comes from a boy under three years old with Wiskott-Aldrich syndrome, due to receive a stem cell transplant. This CDR3 is CASSSPGSGNIQYF. The CDR3 coding sequence is TGCGCCAGCAGCTCCCCGGGGAGTGGGAACATTCAGTACTTC.